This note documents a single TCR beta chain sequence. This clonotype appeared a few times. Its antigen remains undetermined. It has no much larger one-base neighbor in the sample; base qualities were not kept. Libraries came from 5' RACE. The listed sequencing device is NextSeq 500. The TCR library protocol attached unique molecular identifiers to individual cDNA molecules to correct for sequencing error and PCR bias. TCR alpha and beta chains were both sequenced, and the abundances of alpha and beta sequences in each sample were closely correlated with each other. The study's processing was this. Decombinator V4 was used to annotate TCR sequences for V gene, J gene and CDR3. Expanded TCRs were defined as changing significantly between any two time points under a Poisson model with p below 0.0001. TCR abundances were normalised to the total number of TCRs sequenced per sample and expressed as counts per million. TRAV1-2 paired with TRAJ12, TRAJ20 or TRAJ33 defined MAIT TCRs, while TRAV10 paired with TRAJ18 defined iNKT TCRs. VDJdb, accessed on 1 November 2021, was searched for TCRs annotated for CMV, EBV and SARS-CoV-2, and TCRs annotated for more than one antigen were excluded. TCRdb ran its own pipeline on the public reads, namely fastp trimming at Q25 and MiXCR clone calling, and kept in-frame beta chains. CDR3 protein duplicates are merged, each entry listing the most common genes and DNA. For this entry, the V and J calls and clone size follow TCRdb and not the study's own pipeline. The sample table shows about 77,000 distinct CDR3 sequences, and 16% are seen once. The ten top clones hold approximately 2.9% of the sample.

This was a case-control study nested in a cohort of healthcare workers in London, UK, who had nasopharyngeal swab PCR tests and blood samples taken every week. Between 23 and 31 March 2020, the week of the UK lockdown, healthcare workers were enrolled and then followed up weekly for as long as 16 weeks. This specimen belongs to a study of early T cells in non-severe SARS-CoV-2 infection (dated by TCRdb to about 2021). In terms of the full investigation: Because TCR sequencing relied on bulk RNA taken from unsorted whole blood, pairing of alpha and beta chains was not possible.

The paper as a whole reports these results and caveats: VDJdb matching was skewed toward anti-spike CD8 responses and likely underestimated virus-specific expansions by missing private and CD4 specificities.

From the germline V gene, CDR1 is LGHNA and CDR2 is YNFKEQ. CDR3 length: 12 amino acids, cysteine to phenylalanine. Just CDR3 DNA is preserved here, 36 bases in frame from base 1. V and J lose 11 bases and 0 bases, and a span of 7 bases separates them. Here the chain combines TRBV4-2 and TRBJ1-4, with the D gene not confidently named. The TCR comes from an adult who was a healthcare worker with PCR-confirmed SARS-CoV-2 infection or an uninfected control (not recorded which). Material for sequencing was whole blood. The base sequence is TGTGCCTCATCCGCAACTAATGAAAAACTGTTTTTT. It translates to CASSATNEKLFF.